A single TCR beta chain is shown here with its context. These data come from a study of blood T cell repertoires in COVID-19. Study-level background: COVID-19 samples, acute and convalescent, were from the United States, Italy and Spain. Sources were T cells, B-cell-depleted T cells, or PBMCs; the material itself was cDNA or gDNA.

Per the study methods: Cell counts per sample came from amplifying reference gene primers. Assay used: immunoSEQ multiplex PCR; TCRdb lists only in-frame clones, some missing. Clonal size and the V and J genes are those of that table, whereas D and trimming came from the DNA. Of fewer than 200,000 clones in the sample, around 72% were seen once. The V end lost 4 bases, the J end lost 5 bases, and 20 bases lay between the germline ends. This CDR3 contains 16 residues. Germline CDR1 is MDHEN and CDR2 is SYDVKM. The sample was peripheral blood. This chain uses TRBV28 with TRBJ1-2; unclear D gene. This receptor was taken from a woman older than 75 with acute or convalescent COVID-19. In DNA form, the CDR3 reads TGTGCCAGCAGTTCCCCCGGCTCAGACAATAGTTATGGCTACACCTTC. As protein: CASSSPGSDNSYGYTF.